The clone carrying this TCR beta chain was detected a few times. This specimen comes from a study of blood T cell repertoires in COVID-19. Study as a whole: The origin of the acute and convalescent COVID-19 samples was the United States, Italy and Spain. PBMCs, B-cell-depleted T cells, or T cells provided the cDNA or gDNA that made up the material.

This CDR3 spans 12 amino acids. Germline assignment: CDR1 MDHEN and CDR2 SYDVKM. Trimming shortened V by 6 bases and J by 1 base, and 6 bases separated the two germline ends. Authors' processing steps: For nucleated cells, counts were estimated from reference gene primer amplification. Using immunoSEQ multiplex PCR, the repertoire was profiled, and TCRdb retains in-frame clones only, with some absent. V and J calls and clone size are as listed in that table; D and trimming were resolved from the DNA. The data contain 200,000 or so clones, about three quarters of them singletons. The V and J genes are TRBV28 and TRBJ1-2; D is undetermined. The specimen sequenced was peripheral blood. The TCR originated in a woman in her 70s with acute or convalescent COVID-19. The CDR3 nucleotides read TGTGCCAGCAGGGGAGGTAACTATGGCTACACCTTC. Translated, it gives CASRGGNYGYTF.